This paragraph covers one T cell receptor beta chain sequence. Its antigen is unknown. This sample stems from a study of beta chain features in type 1 diabetes. Notes on the study in general: The similarity of naive, central memory and Treg TCRB repertoires appeared greater among patients than among healthy donors. Researchers report that Type 1 diabetes patients had moderately but significantly shorter TCRB CDR3s across all four CD4+ subsets.

Since all of the isolated RNA was reverse transcribed, expressed TCRB transcripts were what got sequenced. Method: immunoSEQ multiplex PCR; TCRdb's copy keeps in-frame clones and lacks some. This table has around 300,000 clones, roughly 15% appearing once. Markers CD45RO/CCR7/CD25/CD127/CD95/CD27 served to sort CD4+ naive, central memory, regulatory and stem cell-like memory cells. The V gene lost 3 bases and the J gene lost 2 bases, with 12 bases spanning the gap. Germline V gives CDR1 MNHNY, CDR2 SVGAGI (reference sequence). This CDR3 contains 15 residues. The material sequenced was central memory CD4+ T cells from blood. This TCR was recovered from a man younger than 45 in good health. This chain links TRBV6-6 with TRBJ2-3; D remains unclear. In nucleotides, the CDR3 is TGTGCCAGCAGTTATGATAGTAAAGACACAGATACGCAGTATTTT. Protein sequence: CASSYDSKDTDTQYF.